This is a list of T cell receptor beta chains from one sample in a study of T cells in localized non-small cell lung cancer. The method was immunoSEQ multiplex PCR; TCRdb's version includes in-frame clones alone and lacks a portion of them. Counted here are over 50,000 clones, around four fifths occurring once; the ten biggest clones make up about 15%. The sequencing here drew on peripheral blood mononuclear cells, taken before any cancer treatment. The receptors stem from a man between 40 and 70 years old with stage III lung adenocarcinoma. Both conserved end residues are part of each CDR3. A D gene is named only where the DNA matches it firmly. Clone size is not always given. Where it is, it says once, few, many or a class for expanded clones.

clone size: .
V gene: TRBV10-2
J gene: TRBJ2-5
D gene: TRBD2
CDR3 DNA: TGCGCCGGCAGTGAGAGCGGGAGGGAGACCCAGTACTTC
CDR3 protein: CAGSESGRETQYF

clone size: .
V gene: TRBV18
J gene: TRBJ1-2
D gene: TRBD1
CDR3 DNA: TGTGCCAGCTCACCAGGGACAGGGGCATCTAACTATGGCTACACCTTC
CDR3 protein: CASSPGTGASNYGYTF

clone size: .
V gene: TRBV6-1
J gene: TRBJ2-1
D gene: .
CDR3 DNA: TGTGCCAGCAGCGAGGGCCACCACATCAATGAGCAGTTCTTC
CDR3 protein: CASSEGHHINEQFF

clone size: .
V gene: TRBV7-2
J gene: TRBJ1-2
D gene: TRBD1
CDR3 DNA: TGTGCCAGCAGCTACAATGGACAGGGGGCCCGGGGCTACACCTTC
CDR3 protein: CASSYNGQGARGYTF

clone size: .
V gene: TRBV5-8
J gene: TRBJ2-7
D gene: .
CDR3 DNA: TGTGCCAGCTACAGGCTAGACGCCGAGGAGTGGTACTTC
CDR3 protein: CASYRLDAEEWYF

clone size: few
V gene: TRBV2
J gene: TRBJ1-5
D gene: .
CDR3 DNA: TGTGCCAGCAGTGCAATCAGCTCCCAGCCCCAGCATTTT
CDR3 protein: CASSAISSQPQHF

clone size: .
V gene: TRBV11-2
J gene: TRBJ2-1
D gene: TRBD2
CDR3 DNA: TGTGCCAGCAGCTTAGGGCTAGCGGGGGGGTTCAATGAGCAGTTCTTC
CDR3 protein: CASSLGLAGGFNEQFF

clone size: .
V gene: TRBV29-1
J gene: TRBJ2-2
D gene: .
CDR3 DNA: TGCAGCGTTAGGGGTACGGGGGCCAACACCGGGGAGCTGTTTTTT
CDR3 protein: CSVRGTGANTGELFF

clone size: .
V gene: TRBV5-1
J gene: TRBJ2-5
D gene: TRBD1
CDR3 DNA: TGCGCCAGCAGCTCCCCCCGCGGATCGACAGGGGTCAGCCAAGAGACCCAGTACTTC
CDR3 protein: CASSSPRGSTGVSQETQYF

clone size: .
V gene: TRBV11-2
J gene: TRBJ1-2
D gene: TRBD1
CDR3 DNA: TGTGCCAGCAGCCGCGACAGGGAGTCTGGCTACACCTTC
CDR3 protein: CASSRDRESGYTF

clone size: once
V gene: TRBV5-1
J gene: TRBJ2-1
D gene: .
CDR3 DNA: TGCGCCAGCAGCGCCTCACAGGGTTCGAGTGAGCAGTTCTTC
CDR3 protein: CASSASQGSSEQFF

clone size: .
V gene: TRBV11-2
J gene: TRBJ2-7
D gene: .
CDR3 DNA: TGTGCCAGCAGCTCCCCGCGCAGGGCCCACGAGCAGTACTTC
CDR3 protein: CASSSPRRAHEQYF

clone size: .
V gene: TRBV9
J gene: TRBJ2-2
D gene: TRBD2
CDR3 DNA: TGTGCCAGCAGCGTTTCCGGACTAGCTCCCGGGGAGCTGTTTTTT
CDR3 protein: CASSVSGLAPGELFF

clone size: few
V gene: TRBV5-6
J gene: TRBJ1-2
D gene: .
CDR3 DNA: TGTGCCAGCAGCTTTTTGGGGGTCGATGGCTACACCTTC
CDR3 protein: CASSFLGVDGYTF

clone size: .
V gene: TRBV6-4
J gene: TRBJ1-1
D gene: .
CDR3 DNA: TGTGCCAGCAGTTTCAGTGACAGCACTGAAGCTTTCTTT
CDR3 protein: CASSFSDSTEAFF

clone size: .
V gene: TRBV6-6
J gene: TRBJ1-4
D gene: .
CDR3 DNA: TGTGCCAGCAGTACGGTGGGGGTTAGGGAAAAACTGTTTTTT
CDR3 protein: CASSTVGVREKLFF

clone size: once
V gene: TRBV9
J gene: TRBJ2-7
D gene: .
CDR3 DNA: TGTGCCAGCAGCGTAGGGGACGCCTACGAGCAGTACTTC
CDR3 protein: CASSVGDAYEQYF

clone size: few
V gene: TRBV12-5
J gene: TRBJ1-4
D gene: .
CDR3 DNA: TGTGCTAGTGGTTCCGGGGACTGGGAAAAACTGTTTTTT
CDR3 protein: CASGSGDWEKLFF

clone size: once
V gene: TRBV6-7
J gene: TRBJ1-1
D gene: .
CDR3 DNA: TGTGCCAGCAGTTACTCCCTAGGTCGGGGGCCGAACACTGAAGCTTTCTTT
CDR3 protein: CASSYSLGRGPNTEAFF

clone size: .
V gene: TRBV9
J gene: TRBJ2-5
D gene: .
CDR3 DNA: TGTGCCAGCAGCGTAGTTGTGGGGGGGCCCTCAGAGACCCAGTACTTC
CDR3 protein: CASSVVVGGPSETQYF

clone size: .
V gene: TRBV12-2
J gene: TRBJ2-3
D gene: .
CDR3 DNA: TGTGCAAGTCGCTTAGGGTCTAGCGGTGGGGTGACAGATACGCAGTATTTT
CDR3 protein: CASRLGSSGGVTDTQYF

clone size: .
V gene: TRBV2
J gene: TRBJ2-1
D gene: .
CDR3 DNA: TGTGCCAGCAGAGCCCGGGGCCCAAGCTCCTACAATGAGCAGTTCTTC
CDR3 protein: CASRARGPSSYNEQFF

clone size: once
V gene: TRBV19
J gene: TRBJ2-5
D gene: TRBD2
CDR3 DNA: TGTGCCAGTAGTATAGCCCTAGCGGGAGTGGGGGAGACCCAGTACTTC
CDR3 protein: CASSIALAGVGETQYF

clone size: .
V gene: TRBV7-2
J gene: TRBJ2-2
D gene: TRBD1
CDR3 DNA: TGTGCCAGCAGCCTGGACAGGCCCAACACCGGGGAGCTGTTTTTT
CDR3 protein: CASSLDRPNTGELFF

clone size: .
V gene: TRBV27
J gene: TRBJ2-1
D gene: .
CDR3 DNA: TGTGCCAGCTGCACTTTAGGAGGGGCTCGTAATGAGCAGTTCTTC
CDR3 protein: CASCTLGGARNEQFF

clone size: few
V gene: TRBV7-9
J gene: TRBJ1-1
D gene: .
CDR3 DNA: TGTGCCAGCAGAACCCAAAAGGGCACTGAAGCTTTCTTT
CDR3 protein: CASRTQKGTEAFF

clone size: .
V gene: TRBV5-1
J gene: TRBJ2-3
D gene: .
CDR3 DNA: TGCGCCAGCTCGCAAGGTAGCGTTCCAGGCACAGATACGCAGTATTTT
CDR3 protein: CASSQGSVPGTDTQYF

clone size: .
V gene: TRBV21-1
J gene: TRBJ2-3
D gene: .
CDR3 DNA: TGTGCCAGCAGCAAATGGGGGGGCGCGTTAGATACGCAGTATTTT
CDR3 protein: CASSKWGGALDTQYF

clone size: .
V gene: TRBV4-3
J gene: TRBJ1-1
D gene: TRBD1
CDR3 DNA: TGCGCCAGCAGCCCCTCGAGGGGGACAGGGGTTACGAGGGGCACTGAAGCTTTCTTT
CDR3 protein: CASSPSRGTGVTRGTEAFF

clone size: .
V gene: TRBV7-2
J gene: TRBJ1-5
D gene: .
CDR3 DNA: TGTGCCAGCAGGCCCCCTGGGGACCAGCCCCAGCATTTT
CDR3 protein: CASRPPGDQPQHF

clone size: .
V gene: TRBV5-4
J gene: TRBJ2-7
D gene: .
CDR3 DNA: TGTGCCAGCAGCTTGTGGGTAGCCAACCCCTACGAGCAGTACTTC
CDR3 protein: CASSLWVANPYEQYF

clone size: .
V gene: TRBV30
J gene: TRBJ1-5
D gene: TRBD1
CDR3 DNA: TGTGCCCCGGGACAGGGGGTTTCTTATAGCAATCAGCCCCAGCATTTT
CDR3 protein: CAPGQGVSYSNQPQHF

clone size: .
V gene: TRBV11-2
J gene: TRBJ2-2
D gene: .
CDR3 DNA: TGTGCCAGCAGCCAAGGAAACACCGGGGAGCTGTTTTTT
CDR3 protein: CASSQGNTGELFF

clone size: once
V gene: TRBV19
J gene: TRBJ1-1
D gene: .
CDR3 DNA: TGTGCCAGTAGTCTGTTTGGGGTCTTCACTGAAGCTTTCTTT
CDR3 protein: CASSLFGVFTEAFF

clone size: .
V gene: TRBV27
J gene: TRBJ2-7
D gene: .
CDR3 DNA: TGTGCCAGCAGTTTATTGGGGGTCGAATACGAGCAGTACTTC
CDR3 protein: CASSLLGVEYEQYF

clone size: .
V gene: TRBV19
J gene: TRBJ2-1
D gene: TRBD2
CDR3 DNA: TGTGCCAGTGGCATGGGACTAGCGGCCTACAATGAGCAGTTCTTC
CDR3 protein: CASGMGLAAYNEQFF

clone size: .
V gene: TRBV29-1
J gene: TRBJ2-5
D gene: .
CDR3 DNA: TGCAGCGGGGCACTCCAAGAGACCCAGTACTTC
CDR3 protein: CSGALQETQYF